The 6 T cell receptor beta chains given below trace back to one sample, sequenced in a study of blood T cells in healthy people across ages. Together with a sample-barcoded 5' primer, a J-beta primer mix was included in a second PCR lasting about 7 to 12 cycles. TCRdb re-analysed the 5' RACE reads in MiXCR, keeping a single row per CDR3 protein. The data show approximately 810,000 distinct CDR3 sequences, about 30% seen once. The sequencing input was blood. The receptor set was obtained from a woman of 80 years or more in good health.

CDR3 amino acids: CASTLPRGEVTEAFF. In nucleotides, the CDR3 is TGTGCCAGCACCCTTCCTCGCGGGGAGGTGACTGAAGCTTTCTTT. The gene calls are TRBV28 and TRBJ1-1; D gene uncertain. CDR3 size: 15 residues. Trimming stripped 7 bases from V and 5 bases from J, with 20 bases between. CDR1 is MDHEN, CDR2 SYDVKM, per germline.

This clonotype was picked up many times. The chain links TRBV7-9 to TRBJ2-1; D not certain. CDR1 SEHNR and CDR2 FQNEAQ come from the germline V gene (reference sequence). Trimming took off 2 bases at V and 2 bases at J, with 7 bases between the two ends. The CDR3 totals 14 residues. The CDR3 DNA reads as TGTGCCAGCAGCTTAACTATTACCTACAATGAGCAGTTCTTC. Amino acids: CASSLTITYNEQFF.

As for this clonotype: This clone may be a read error of a much larger clone one base away. The genes are TRBV4-3 and TRBJ2-5, with a tentative D call TRBD1 (7 bases). Germline assignment: CDR1 LGHNA and CDR2 YSLEER. Trimming stripped 4 bases from V and 11 bases from J, with 20 bases between. This CDR3 comprises 14 residues. Here the CDR3 DNA reads TGCGCCAGCAGCCGGATCCAGGGGGGCAATGAGCAGTACTTC. Residues: CASSRIQGGNEQYF.

The gene calls are TRBV28 and TRBJ1-4; D possibly corresponds to TRBD1 (6 bases). The CDR3 contains 14 residues. V shed 2 bases and J shed 8 bases, with 12 bases lying between them. The V gene's germline CDR1 is MDHEN and CDR2 SYDVKM. The CDR3 DNA is TGTGCCAGCAGTTTACGGGGCGGGACAGAAAAACTGTTTTTT. It yields the protein CASSLRGGTEKLFF. The full variable domain, completed using reference TRBV28 and TRBJ1-4, is DVKVTQSSRYLVKRTGEKVFLECVQDMDHENMFWYRQDPGLGLRLIYFSYDVKMKEKGDIPEGYSVSREKKERFSLILESASTNQTSMYLCASSLRGGTEKLFFGSGTQLSVL.

Note on this clonotype: A much larger clone sits a single nucleotide away, making a read error possible. The chain couples TRBV7-9 to TRBJ2-1; tentatively, D is TRBD1 (5 bases). The DNA end is a closer match to TRBJ2-7, so the J assignment may be wrong. The CDR3 is 15 residues long. The germline gives CDR1 SEHNR, CDR2 FQNEAQ (reference sequence). Written as DNA, the CDR3 is TGTGCCAGCAGCTTAGGACAGTTACCCTACAATGAGCAGTACTTC. Amino acids: CASSLGQLPYNEQYF.

This clonotype has a handful of counts. This clone may be a read error of a much larger clone one base away. The CDR3 nucleotides read TGTGCCAGCAGCTTAAGCCTTTACGATGAGCAGTTCTTC. It specifies CASSLSLYDEQFF. The chain couples TRBV11-2 to TRBJ2-1; D remains ambiguous. The germline V gene has CDR1 SGHAT and CDR2 FQNNGV. This CDR3 comprises 13 residues. V was pared by 2 bases and J by 8 bases, with 10 bases between.